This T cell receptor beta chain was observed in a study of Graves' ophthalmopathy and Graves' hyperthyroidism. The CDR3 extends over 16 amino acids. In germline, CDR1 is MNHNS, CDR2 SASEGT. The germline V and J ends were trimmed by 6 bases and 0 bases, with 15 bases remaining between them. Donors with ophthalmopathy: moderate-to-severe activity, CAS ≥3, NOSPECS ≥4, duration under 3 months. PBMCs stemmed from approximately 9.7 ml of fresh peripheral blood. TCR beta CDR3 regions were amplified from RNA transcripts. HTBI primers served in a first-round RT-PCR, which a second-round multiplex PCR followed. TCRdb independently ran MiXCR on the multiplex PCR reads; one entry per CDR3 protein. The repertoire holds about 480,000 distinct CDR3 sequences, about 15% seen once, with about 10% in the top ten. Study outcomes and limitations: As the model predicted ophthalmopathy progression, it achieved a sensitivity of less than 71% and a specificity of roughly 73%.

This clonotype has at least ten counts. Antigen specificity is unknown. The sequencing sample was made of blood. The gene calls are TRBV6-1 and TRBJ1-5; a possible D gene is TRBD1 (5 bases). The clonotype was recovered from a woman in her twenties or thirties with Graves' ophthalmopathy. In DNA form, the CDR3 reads TGTGCCAGCAGGGCCGGCTCAGGGTATAGCAATCAGCCCCAGCATTTT. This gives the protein CASRAGSGYSNQPQHF.